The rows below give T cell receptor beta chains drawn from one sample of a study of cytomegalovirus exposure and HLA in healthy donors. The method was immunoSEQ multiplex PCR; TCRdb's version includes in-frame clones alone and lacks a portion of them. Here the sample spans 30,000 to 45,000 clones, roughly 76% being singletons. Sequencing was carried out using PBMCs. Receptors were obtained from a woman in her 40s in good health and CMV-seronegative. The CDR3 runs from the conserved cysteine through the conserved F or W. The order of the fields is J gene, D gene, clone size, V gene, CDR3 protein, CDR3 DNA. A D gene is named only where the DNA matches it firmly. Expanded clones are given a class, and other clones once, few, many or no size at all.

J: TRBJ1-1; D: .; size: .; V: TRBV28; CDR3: CASSFGPPMNTEAFF; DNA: TGTGCCAGCAGTTTCGGTCCACCCATGAACACTGAAGCTTTCTTT
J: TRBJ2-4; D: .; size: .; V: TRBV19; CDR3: CASSINGRKNIQYF; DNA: TGTGCCAGTAGTATCAACGGTAGAAAAAACATTCAGTACTTC
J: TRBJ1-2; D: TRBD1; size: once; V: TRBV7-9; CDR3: CASSFNRRGYYGYTF; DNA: TGTGCCAGCAGCTTTAACCGCAGGGGGTACTATGGCTACACCTTC
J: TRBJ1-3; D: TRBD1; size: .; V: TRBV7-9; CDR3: CASSFHRGGDTIYF; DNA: TGTGCCAGCAGCTTCCACAGGGGGGGAGACACCATATATTTT
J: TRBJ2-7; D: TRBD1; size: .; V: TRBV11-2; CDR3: CASSLVDRGPGEQYF; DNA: TGTGCCAGCAGCTTAGTCGACAGGGGGCCGGGCGAGCAGTACTTC
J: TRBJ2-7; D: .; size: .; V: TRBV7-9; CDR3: CASSLRQEVVRVSYEQYF; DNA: TGTGCCAGCAGCTTAAGGCAGGAAGTTGTCAGGGTCTCCTACGAGCAGTACTTC
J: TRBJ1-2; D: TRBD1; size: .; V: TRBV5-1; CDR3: CASSARDSYGYTF; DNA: TGCGCCAGCAGCGCCCGGGACAGCTATGGCTACACCTTC
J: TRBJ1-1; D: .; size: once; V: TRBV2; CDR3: CASSDVGGAFF; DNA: TGTGCCAGCAGTGACGTGGGAGGAGCTTTCTTT
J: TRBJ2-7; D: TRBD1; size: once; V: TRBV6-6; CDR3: CASSRDRRAYEQYF; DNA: TGTGCCAGCAGTCGGGACAGGCGGGCCTACGAGCAGTACTTC
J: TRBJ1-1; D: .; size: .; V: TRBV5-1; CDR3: CASSLGTANTEAFF; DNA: TGCGCCAGCAGCTTGGGGACAGCGAACACTGAAGCTTTCTTT
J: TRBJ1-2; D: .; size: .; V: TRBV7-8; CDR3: CASSLAPSNYGYPF; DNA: TGTGCCAGCAGCTTAGCACCGTCTAACTATGGCTACCCCTTC
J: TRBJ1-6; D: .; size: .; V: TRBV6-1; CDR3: CAALGQLGNSPLHF; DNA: TGTGCCGCCTTGGGGCAGTTAGGTAATTCACCCCTCCACTTT
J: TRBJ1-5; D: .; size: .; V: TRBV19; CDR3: CASSSRTAYQPQHF; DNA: TGTGCCAGTAGTAGTCGGACAGCATATCAGCCCCAGCATTTT
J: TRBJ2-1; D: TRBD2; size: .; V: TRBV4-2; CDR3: CASSQGGRGGIYNEQFF; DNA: TGTGCCAGCAGCCAAGGCGGGAGGGGGGGGATCTACAATGAGCAGTTCTTC
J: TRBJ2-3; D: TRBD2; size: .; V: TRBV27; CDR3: CASSTHSGGATDTQYF; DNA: TGTGCCAGCAGTACTCATAGCGGGGGGGCCACAGATACGCAGTATTTT
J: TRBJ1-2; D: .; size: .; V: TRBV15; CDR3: CATSREEGPTVYGYTF; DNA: TGTGCCACCAGCAGAGAGGAAGGGCCGACAGTCTATGGCTACACCTTC
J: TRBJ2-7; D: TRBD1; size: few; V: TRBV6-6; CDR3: CASYGTGFSYEQYF; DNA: TGTGCCAGCTATGGGACAGGATTCTCCTACGAGCAGTACTTC
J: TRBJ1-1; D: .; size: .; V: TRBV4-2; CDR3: CASSQGSLRGGFTSTEAFF; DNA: TGTGCCAGCAGCCAAGGGTCTTTGCGGGGGGGCTTCACTAGCACTGAAGCTTTCTTT
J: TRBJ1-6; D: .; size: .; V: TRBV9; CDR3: CASSVEQNNSPLHF; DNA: TGTGCCAGCAGCGTAGAACAGAATAATTCACCCCTCCACTTT
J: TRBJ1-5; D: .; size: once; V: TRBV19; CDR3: CASSIDLRRTEYSNQPQHF; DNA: TGTGCCAGTAGTATAGATCTCCGGAGGACAGAGTATAGCAATCAGCCCCAGCATTTT
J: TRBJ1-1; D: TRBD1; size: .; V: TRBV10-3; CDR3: CAISWTGALNTEAFF; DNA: TGTGCCATCAGCTGGACAGGGGCCCTGAACACTGAAGCTTTCTTT
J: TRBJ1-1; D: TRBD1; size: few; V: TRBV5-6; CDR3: CASSLLWLNRDRDGPEAFF; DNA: TGTGCCAGCAGCTTGTTGTGGTTAAACCGGGACAGGGATGGGCCGGAAGCTTTCTTT
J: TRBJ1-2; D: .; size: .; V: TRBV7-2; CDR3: CASSLRSTTGYGYTF; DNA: TGTGCCAGCAGCTTACGGTCCACAACAGGCTATGGCTACACCTTC
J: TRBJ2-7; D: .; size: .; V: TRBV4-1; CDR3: CASSQSAQVSYEQYF; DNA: TGCGCCAGCAGCCAGAGCGCACAGGTCTCCTACGAGCAGTACTTC
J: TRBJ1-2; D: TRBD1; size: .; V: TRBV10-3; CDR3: CAISEDRGLGYTF; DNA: TGTGCCATCAGTGAGGACAGGGGGCTAGGCTACACCTTC
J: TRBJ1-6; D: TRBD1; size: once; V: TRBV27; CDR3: CASRTGGDSPLHF; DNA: TGTGCCAGTAGGACAGGGGGCGATTCACCCCTCCACTTT
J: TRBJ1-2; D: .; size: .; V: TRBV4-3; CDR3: CASSQETWLAVSNYGYTF; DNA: TGCGCCAGCAGCCAAGAGACGTGGTTAGCAGTCTCTAACTATGGCTACACCTTC
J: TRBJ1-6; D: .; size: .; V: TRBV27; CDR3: CASSSPKGVNSPLHF; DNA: TGTGCCAGCAGTTCACCCAAGGGAGTAAATTCACCCCTCCACTTT
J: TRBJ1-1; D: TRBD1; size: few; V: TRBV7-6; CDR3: CASSLRAGTGKSTEAFF; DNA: TGTGCCAGCAGCTTAAGAGCCGGGACAGGGAAGAGCACTGAAGCTTTCTTT
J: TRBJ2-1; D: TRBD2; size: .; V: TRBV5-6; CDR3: CASSLEGGGAVGEQFF; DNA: TGTGCCAGCAGCTTGGAAGGCGGGGGGGCAGTGGGTGAGCAGTTCTTC
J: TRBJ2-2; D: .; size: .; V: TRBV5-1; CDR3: CASSLTGGQYSGELFF; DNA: TGCGCCAGCAGCTTGACCGGGGGGCAATACTCCGGGGAGCTGTTTTTT
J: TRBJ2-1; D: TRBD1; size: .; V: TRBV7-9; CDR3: CASGQGREQFF; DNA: TGTGCCAGCGGACAGGGCAGGGAGCAGTTCTTC
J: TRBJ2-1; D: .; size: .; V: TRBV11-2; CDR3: CASSQTGDEQFF; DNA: TGTGCCAGCAGCCAGACCGGGGATGAGCAGTTCTTC
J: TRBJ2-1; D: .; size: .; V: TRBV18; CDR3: CASSPGAGYNEQFF; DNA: TGTGCCAGCTCACCAGGGGCAGGCTACAATGAGCAGTTCTTC
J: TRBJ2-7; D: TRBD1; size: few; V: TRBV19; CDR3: CASSKGAAYEQYF; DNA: TGTGCCAGTAGTAAGGGGGCAGCCTACGAGCAGTACTTC
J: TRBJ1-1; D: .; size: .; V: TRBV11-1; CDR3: CASSVSYTEAFF; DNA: TGTGCCAGCAGCGTCAGTTACACTGAAGCTTTCTTT
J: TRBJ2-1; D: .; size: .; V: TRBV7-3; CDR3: CASSSRLDRNEQFF; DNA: TGTGCCAGCAGCTCCCGACTAGACAGAAATGAGCAGTTCTTC
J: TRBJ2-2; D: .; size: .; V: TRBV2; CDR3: CASSEIGDTGELFF; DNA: TGTGCCAGCAGTGAAATAGGGGACACCGGGGAGCTGTTTTTT
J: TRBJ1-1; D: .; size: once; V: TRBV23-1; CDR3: CASGFPRSGNTEAFF; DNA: TGCGCCAGCGGGTTCCCGCGGTCGGGTAACACTGAAGCTTTCTTT
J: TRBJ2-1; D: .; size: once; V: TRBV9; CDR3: CASSATGGWNEQFF; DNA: TGTGCCAGCAGCGCGACAGGTGGGTGGAATGAGCAGTTCTTC
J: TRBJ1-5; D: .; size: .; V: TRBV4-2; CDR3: CASSPLSVNQPQHF; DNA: TGTGCCAGCAGCCCCCTATCCGTCAATCAGCCCCAGCATTTT